The rows below give T cell receptor beta chains drawn from one sample of a study of cytomegalovirus exposure and HLA in healthy donors. TCRdb's table, derived via immunoSEQ multiplex PCR, lists solely in-frame clones and lacks some. This sample has roughly 120,000 clones, with roughly 79% found just once. Material: PBMCs. These receptors were taken from a woman in her 30s in good health and CMV-seronegative. Both conserved end residues are part of each CDR3. A D gene is named only where the DNA matches it firmly. For some rows the clone size is stated as once, few or many, or as a class when expanded; others skip it.

j_call clone_size v_call d_call cdr3_nt cdr3_aa
TRBJ1-4 NA TRBV18 NA TGTGCCAGCTCACCAGGGGCTTATAATGAAAAACTGTTTTTT CASSPGAYNEKLFF
TRBJ2-3 NA TRBV7-2 TRBD1 TGTGCCAGCAGCTTAGGACAGGGGCACACAGATACGCAGTATTTT CASSLGQGHTDTQYF
TRBJ1-1 NA TRBV13 NA TGTGCCAGCAGCTTAGGAGGGGAAAGGTCTGAAGCTTTCTTT CASSLGGERSEAFF
TRBJ2-1 NA TRBV7-9 NA TGTGCCAGCAGCCGACTAAACAATGAGCAGTTCTTC CASSRLNNEQFF
TRBJ2-1 few TRBV6-5 TRBD2 TGTGCCAGCAGTTACCCGTGGACTAGCCCCTATGAGCAGTTCTTC CASSYPWTSPYEQFF
TRBJ2-5 NA TRBV11-3 NA TGTGCCAGCAGTCCGCAAGGGAGTCAAGAGACCCAGTACTTC CASSPQGSQETQYF
TRBJ2-2 NA TRBV6-6 NA TGTGCCAGCGGTGCCCTAGGTAGATTGAACACCGGGGAGCTGTTTTTT CASGALGRLNTGELFF
TRBJ2-5 few TRBV7-7 NA TGTGCCAGCAGCTCAGGACTATCTCAGGGGACCCAGTACTTC CASSSGLSQGTQYF
TRBJ2-1 NA TRBV9 TRBD2 TGTGCCAGCAGCGTAGGGCTAGCGGGATACAATGAGCAGTTCTTC CASSVGLAGYNEQFF
TRBJ2-5 NA TRBV18 TRBD2 TGTGCCAGCTCACCACCGTCGGTAGCGGGAGGGCCCGGGGAGACCCAGTACTTC CASSPPSVAGGPGETQYF
TRBJ2-5 NA TRBV28 NA TGTGCCAGCAGTTTTCCCGGGGCCGGCGGGAAGACCCAGTACTTC CASSFPGAGGKTQYF
TRBJ2-5 NA TRBV7-2 NA TGTGCCAGCAGCTTAGCGATAACTAGCAAACAAGAGACCCAGTACTTC CASSLAITSKQETQYF
TRBJ1-1 NA TRBV19 TRBD1 TGTGCCAGTAGTACCACACAGGGGAGTACTGAAGCTTTCTTT CASSTTQGSTEAFF
TRBJ1-4 few TRBV2 TRBD1 TGTGCCAGCAGTGAACCGGGACAGCCTGCAACTAATGAAAAACTGTTTTTT CASSEPGQPATNEKLFF
TRBJ2-1 NA TRBV10-3 TRBD2 TGTGCCATCAGTCCGGGACTAGCTTCAAATGAGCAGTTCTTC CAISPGLASNEQFF
TRBJ1-1 NA TRBV6-5 NA TGTGCCAGCAGTTACTCAGCCCTGGCGGCTGAAGCTTTCTTT CASSYSALAAEAFF
TRBJ2-2 few TRBV7-8 NA TGTGCCAGCAGCTTCCTTCGAACTCCTACCGGGGAGCTGTTTTTT CASSFLRTPTGELFF
TRBJ2-7 NA TRBV10-2 TRBD1 TGCGCCAGCAGTCCGACAGGGGCCTACGAGCAGTACTTC CASSPTGAYEQYF
TRBJ2-7 NA TRBV4-1 NA TGCGCCAGCAGCCCATTGATGGCCAGGGCCTACGAGCAGTACTTC CASSPLMARAYEQYF
TRBJ1-6 NA TRBV2 NA TGTGCCAGCAGTGACGAGAAGGAAGGGGCCCTCCACTTT CASSDEKEGALHF
TRBJ2-7 NA TRBV5-1 TRBD2 TGCGCCAGCAGCGGCAGGGTCTTAGCGGGAACCTACGAGCAGTACTTC CASSGRVLAGTYEQYF
TRBJ2-1 few TRBV28 NA TGTGCCAGCATTGGGGCGGACAGCTCCTACAATGAGCAGTTCTTC CASIGADSSYNEQFF
TRBJ2-7 NA TRBV6-5 TRBD2 TGTGCCAGCACCGTAGCGGGAGGGACCTCCTACGAGCAGTACTTC CASTVAGGTSYEQYF
TRBJ1-1 NA TRBV5-1 NA TGCGCCAGCAGCTTGGGCCAGGGCGCTGAAGCTTTCTTT CASSLGQGAEAFF
TRBJ1-2 NA TRBV19 NA TGTGCCAGTAGTCAAACAGGGAGGGCTGGCTACACCTTC CASSQTGRAGYTF
TRBJ1-1 NA TRBV29-1 NA TGCAGCGCCGGACTCGCGGACACTGAAGCTTTCTTT CSAGLADTEAFF
TRBJ2-5 NA TRBV19 NA TGTGCCTCCAGGGGAGGGGCCCACCTCCCGACCCAGTACTTC CASRGGAHLPTQYF
TRBJ2-5 NA TRBV25-1 TRBD2 TGTGCCAGCAGTGACCGACTAGCGGGACTTAAAGAGACCCAGTACTTC CASSDRLAGLKETQYF
TRBJ1-5 NA TRBV27 NA TGTGCCAGCAGTTCCGTTGGGTCAGGAGGCCAGCCCCAGCATTTT CASSSVGSGGQPQHF
TRBJ1-2 NA TRBV11-2 NA TGTGCCAGCAGCTTAGGTGGGGGGAGTAACTATGGCTACACCTTC CASSLGGGSNYGYTF
TRBJ2-3 NA TRBV5-4 TRBD2 TGTGCCAGCAGCTCCCGACTAGCGAGCCCCGGAACAGATACGCAGTATTTT CASSSRLASPGTDTQYF
TRBJ1-1 NA TRBV9 NA TGTGCCAGCAGCGTACGGAGCGGAGAGAACACTGAAGCTTTCTTT CASSVRSGENTEAFF
TRBJ2-1 NA TRBV11-3 NA TGTGCCAGCAGCGCCCCCCCAGGAGAGCAGTTCTTC CASSAPPGEQFF
TRBJ1-5 once TRBV28 NA TGTGCCAGCAGCCCCAGTGATCAGCCCCAGCATTTT CASSPSDQPQHF
TRBJ1-1 NA TRBV28 NA TGTGCCAGCAGGGGGGGTGGGGCAGCCGGAAAGACTGAAGCTTTCTTT CASRGGGAAGKTEAFF
TRBJ1-4 NA TRBV19 NA TGTGCCAGTAGTCAGAACAGGCGGCATGAAAAACTGTTTTTT CASSQNRRHEKLFF
TRBJ1-2 NA TRBV18 NA TGTGCCAGCTCACCAGAGACAGCGCATGGCTACACCTTC CASSPETAHGYTF
TRBJ1-4 NA TRBV28 TRBD1 TGTGCCAGCAGTCCACTTGGGACAGGGGGAGAAAAACTGTTTTTT CASSPLGTGGEKLFF
TRBJ2-5 NA TRBV27 NA TGTGCCAGCAGTCCTCTGCGGGGATCTGAGACCCAGTACTTC CASSPLRGSETQYF
TRBJ2-5 NA TRBV6-5 TRBD2 TGTGCCAGCAGTTACTCGACGGGGGGAAACCAAGAGACCCAGTACTTC CASSYSTGGNQETQYF
TRBJ2-7 NA TRBV6-1 NA TGTGCCAGCATCGGGGGTCTGTGGGGTTTCGAGCAGTACTTC CASIGGLWGFEQYF
TRBJ1-1 few TRBV19 TRBD1 TGTGCCAGTAGGGAGGACAGGTTGAACACTGAAGCTTTCTTT CASREDRLNTEAFF
TRBJ2-7 NA TRBV28 NA TGTGCCAGCACGGCTAGTCCCAGCTACGAGCAGTACTTC CASTASPSYEQYF
TRBJ1-1 NA TRBV19 NA TGTGCCAGTAGTACGACAGCGAACACTGAAGCTTTCTTT CASSTTANTEAFF
TRBJ2-1 once TRBV7-6 TRBD2 TGTGCCAGCAGCCTCGCACTAGCGGGAGCCTACAATGAGCAGTTCTTC CASSLALAGAYNEQFF
TRBJ2-1 once TRBV11-2 TRBD2 TGTGCCAGCAGCTTACAAAGCGGGAGGAGGGATGAGCAGTTCTTC CASSLQSGRRDEQFF
TRBJ2-2 NA TRBV28 TRBD2 TGTGCCAGCAGCCTCGCGGGAGGCCCGAACACCGGGGAGCTGTTTTTT CASSLAGGPNTGELFF
TRBJ1-5 NA TRBV7-2 NA TGTGCCAGCAGCTTACAGGGGAATAGCAATCAGCCCCAGCATTTT CASSLQGNSNQPQHF
TRBJ2-7 NA TRBV27 NA TGTGCCAGCAGTTTAAGCGGCGGATACGAGCAGTACTTC CASSLSGGYEQYF
TRBJ2-3 NA TRBV15 NA TGTGCCACCAGCAGACGGTCGTCGGGCGGGGATACGCAGTATTTT CATSRRSSGGDTQYF
TRBJ2-5 NA TRBV5-6 TRBD1 TGTGCCAGCAGCTTGGGGGACAGGGCAAAGACCCAGTACTTC CASSLGDRAKTQYF
TRBJ2-7 NA TRBV7-2 NA TGTGCCAGCAGATATTCTCTCCGCGGGGGCAGGGTAGAGCAGTACTTC CASRYSLRGGRVEQYF
TRBJ1-1 NA TRBV19 NA TGTGCCAGTAGTATAGCACAGGCGAACACTGAAGCTTTCTTT CASSIAQANTEAFF
TRBJ2-6 NA TRBV7-3 TRBD1 TGTGCCAGCAGCAGTGGACAGGCCCTCTCTGGGGCCAACGTCCTGACTTTC CASSSGQALSGANVLTF
TRBJ1-5 NA TRBV28 TRBD1 TGTGCCAGCAGGCTCAGGGGGCTAGGCGATCAGCCCCAGCATTTT CASRLRGLGDQPQHF